The next 23 T cell receptor beta chains were all read from a single sample in a study of blood T cell repertoires in COVID-19. Data came from immunoSEQ multiplex PCR; TCRdb stores just in-frame clones and leaves some out. Of roughly 240,000 clones in the sample, just under 85% were seen once. Material: peripheral blood. Receptor source: a woman of 80 years or more with acute or convalescent COVID-19.

V gene TRBV11-2 combines with J gene TRBJ2-7; 9 bases line up with TRBD2. This CDR3 comprises 16 residues. The trim removed 1 base at V and 0 bases at J, leaving 4 bases unmatched. Germline V lookup: CDR1 SGHAT, CDR2 FQNNGV. The CDR3 region is CASSLVGGGASYEQYF. The DNA of the CDR3 is TGTGCCAGCAGCTTAGTTGGCGGGGGGGCCTCCTACGAGCAGTACTTC.

V and J are TRBV7-9 and TRBJ1-3; D remains unclear. Trimming pared 1 base from V and 0 bases from J, leaving 7 bases between. The V gene's germline CDR1 is SEHNR and CDR2 FQNEAQ (reference sequence). The CDR3 has 15 residues. CDR3: CASSLVSVSGNTIYF. The CDR3, as DNA: TGTGCCAGCAGCTTAGTGTCCGTCTCTGGAAACACCATATATTTT.

This clone was observed a few times. The rearrangement links TRBV15 to TRBJ2-7; TRBD2 matches 8 bases. Germline-derived CDR1 and CDR2 are LNHNV and YYDKDF (reference sequence). The length of the CDR3 is 15 residues. Trimming took 3 bases from V and 3 from J; bases not matched to a gene: 7. The CDR3 nucleotides read TGTGCCACCAGCAGGGAGAGCGGGAGAGGCTACGAGCAGTACTTC. Protein: CATSRESGRGYEQYF.

The V gene is TRBV5-1, the J gene TRBJ2-2, with 10 bases matching TRBD1. The trim removed 3 bases at V and 6 bases at J, leaving 8 bases unmatched. CDR3 length: 16 amino acids. Looked up from germline, CDR1 is SGHRS and CDR2 is YFSETQ. CDR3 in DNA: TGCGCCAGCAGCTGGTCCGGGACAGGGGCCCCCGGGGAGCTGTTTTTT. Its translation: CASSWSGTGAPGELFF.

The count of this clone is one. The rearrangement uses TRBV7-6 and TRBJ2-1, with 14 bases fitting TRBD2. Germline CDR1 reads SGHVS; CDR2 reads FNYEAQ. Losses at the gene ends were 5 bases for V and 9 bases for J; bases not matched to a gene: 9. CDR3 size: 16 residues. In DNA form, the CDR3 reads TGTGCCAGCAGCCCGGTGACTAGCGGGGGGGCAAGTGAGCAGTTCTTC. Its protein is CASSPVTSGGASEQFF.

The rearrangement uses TRBV5-1 and TRBJ1-1, with 9 bases identical to TRBD1. Germline V gene data show CDR1 as SGHRS and CDR2 as YFSETQ. Trimming at V came to 0 bases and at J to 4 bases, leaving 10 bases not matched to a gene. This CDR3 spans 17 amino acids. CDR3 residues: CASSLDPSTGGGTEAFF. In DNA, the CDR3 is TGCGCCAGCAGCTTGGACCCCTCCACAGGGGGCGGCACTGAAGCTTTCTTT.

The rearrangement joins TRBV2 to TRBJ2-7; the D gene is possibly TRBD2 (5 bases). Trimming removed 4 bases at V and 5 bases at J, with 6 bases between. This CDR3 region has 11 residues. Germline assignment: CDR1 SNHLY and CDR2 FYNNEI. In nucleotides, the CDR3 is TGTGCCAGCAGTGCCGGGGACGAGCAGTACTTC. Its translation: CASSAGDEQYF.

The rearrangement joins TRBV2 to TRBJ2-3; a possible D gene is TRBD2 (5 bases). The ends were cut back, 4 bases at V and 1 base at J, with 9 bases in the middle. The CDR3 loop spans 14 amino acids. Germline V gene lookup returns CDR1 SNHLY and CDR2 FYNNEI. Here the CDR3 DNA reads TGTGCCAGCAGTGGGTCCGGGGGCACAGATACGCAGTATTTT. Residues: CASSGSGGTDTQYF. The full variable domain, its missing parts supplied by reference TRBV2 and TRBJ2-3, is EPEVTQTPSHQVTQMGQEVILRCVPISNHLYFYWYRQILGQKVEFLVSFYNNEISEKSEIFDDQFSVERPDGSNFTLKIRSTKLEDSAMYFCASSGSGGTDTQYFGPGTRLTVL.

V usage is TRBV5-1 and J usage is TRBJ2-3; D is perhaps TRBD2 (5 bases). Between the trimmed V and J ends, which lost 4 bases and 3 bases, there was a span of 12 bases. This CDR3 region has 14 residues. Looked up from germline, CDR1 is SGHRS and CDR2 is YFSETQ. The CDR3 spells CASSAGSLTDTQYF. CDR3 bases: TGCGCCAGCAGCGCGGGCAGTCTAACAGATACGCAGTATTTT.

This clone appeared a single time. The chain is built from TRBV7-3 and TRBJ2-1; 13 bases are a match to TRBD2. V trimming: 5 bases; J trimming: 4 bases; junction bases outside the gene matches: 2. The CDR3 is 15 residues long. CDR1 is SGHTA, CDR2 FQGTGA, per germline. The CDR3 region has the DNA TGTGCCAGCAGCCCGGGACTAGCGGGATACAATGAGCAGTTCTTC. As protein: CASSPGLAGYNEQFF.

The sample holds many counts of this clone. V gene TRBV28 combines with J gene TRBJ2-7; 11 bases match TRBD1. The germline V gene encodes CDR1 MDHEN and CDR2 SYDVKM. The CDR3 length is 14 residues. Losses at the gene ends were 9 bases for V and 2 bases for J; bases not matched to a gene: 6. CDR3 coding DNA: TGTGCCAGTACCGGGACAGGGGGTACCTACGAGCAGTACTTC. Its translation: CASTGTGGTYEQYF.

This clone was counted a single time. The genes are TRBV28 and TRBJ1-4; 7 bases line up with TRBD1. Germline V lookup: CDR1 MDHEN, CDR2 SYDVKM. The V and J ends lost 3 bases and 3 bases, in that order; junction bases with no gene match: 4. The CDR3 consists of 15 residues. As DNA, the CDR3 is TGTGCCAGCAGTTTCGAGACAGGGTCTAATGAAAAACTGTTTTTT. Translating gives CASSFETGSNEKLFF.

The chain uses TRBV18 and TRBJ2-1, with D possibly TRBD1 on 5 matching bases. The CDR3 runs to 14 residues. V was trimmed by 3 bases and J by 4 bases, leaving 10 bases between them. Looked up from germline, CDR1 is KGHSH and CDR2 is LQKENI. The CDR3 DNA follows: TGTGCCAGCTCACCCGAGACAGTTTACAATGAGCAGTTCTTC. Translation gives CASSPETVYNEQFF.

The chain recombines TRBV9 with TRBJ1-2; D is ambiguous. CDR1 and CDR2 from the germline V gene are SGDLS and YYNGEE. With 4 bases removed from V and 0 bases from J, the gap between germline ends came to 13 bases. The CDR3 extends over 15 amino acids. CDR3 region: CASSSRTGTNYGYTF. DNA for the CDR3: TGTGCCAGCAGCTCGAGGACGGGAACTAACTATGGCTACACCTTC.

The CDR3 sequence is CASSSRVTEPYEQYF. The CDR3 nucleotides are TGCGCCAGCAGCTCCCGCGTCACCGAGCCCTACGAGCAGTACTTC. The chain carries TRBV5-1 and TRBJ2-7; no reliable D call. The CDR3 loop spans 15 amino acids. Trimming took 3 bases from V and 2 from J, leaving 15 bases between them. Germline assignment: CDR1 SGHRS and CDR2 YFSETQ.

This chain uses TRBV29-1 with TRBJ2-3, with 12 bases fitting TRBD2. Germline-derived CDR1 and CDR2 are SQVTM and ANQGSEA. The CDR3 contains 16 residues. With 6 bases clipped from V and 3 bases from J, the junction kept 10 bases outside the gene matches. CDR3 loop: CSVATLAGGWTDTQYF. Here the CDR3 DNA reads TGCAGCGTAGCCACCCTAGCGGGAGGGTGGACAGATACGCAGTATTTT.

This clone turned up a few times. This chain uses TRBV4-1 with TRBJ1-4, with 9 nucleotides matching TRBD1. V was pared by 3 bases and J by 10 bases, with 12 bases of the junction left unmatched. Germline-derived CDR1 and CDR2 are MGHRA and YSYEKL. The CDR3 runs 16 residues. CDR3 sequence reads: CASSQEQGALGVKLFF. CDR3 nucleotide sequence: TGCGCCAGCAGCCAGGAACAGGGGGCATTAGGTGTAAAACTGTTTTTT.

This clone appeared a single time. The chain carries TRBV28 and TRBJ2-7; 12 nucleotides align to TRBD1. J was trimmed by 4 bases and V by 1 base; bases with no gene match: 2. This CDR3 has 15 amino acids. CDR1 is MDHEN and CDR2 is SYDVKM in the germline V gene. CDR3 DNA sequence: TGTGCCAGCAGTTTATTGGGACAGGGGGCTTACGAGCAGTACTTC. Protein product: CASSLLGQGAYEQYF.

The V gene is TRBV7-9, the J gene TRBJ1-2, with 9 nucleotides matching TRBD1. V lost 5 bases and J lost 0; bases outside the gene matches: 10. Looked up from germline, CDR1 is SEHNR and CDR2 is FQNEAQ (reference sequence). There are 17 residues in the CDR3. DNA of the CDR3: TGTGCCAGCAGCCGACCCGGACAGGGGCCATCTAACTATGGCTACACCTTC. Translation gives CASSRPGQGPSNYGYTF. Based on the CDR3 plus reference TRBV7-9 and TRBJ1-2, the full variable domain is DTGVSQNPRHKITKRGQNVTFRCDPISEHNRLYWYRQTLGQGPEFLTYFQNEAQLEKSRLLSDRFSAERPKGSFSTLEIQRTEQGDSAMYLCASSRPGQGPSNYGYTFGSGTRLTVV.

The V and J genes are TRBV7-9 and TRBJ1-1; 8 bases match TRBD1. Trimming took 5 bases from V and 0 from J; bases not matched to a gene: 8. The CDR3 has 16 amino acids. Germline-derived CDR1 and CDR2 are SEHNR and FQNEAQ (reference sequence). CDR3 DNA: TGTGCCAGCAGCCAATCAGGGGGCCGATTGAACACTGAAGCTTTCTTT. The encoded protein is CASSQSGGRLNTEAFF.

The chain recombines TRBV19 with TRBJ1-2; no reliable D call. CDR3 size: 14 residues. Between the trimmed V and J ends, which lost 10 bases and 3 bases, there was a span of 18 bases. CDR1 and CDR2 from the germline V gene are LNHDA and SQIVND (reference sequence). DNA of the CDR3: TGTGCCACCAGGTCAGAGTTAACGGACTATGGCTACACCTTC. It specifies CATRSELTDYGYTF.

The genes are TRBV4-2 and TRBJ2-5; 11 bases map to TRBD2. The trim removed 6 bases at V and 4 bases at J, leaving 10 bases unmatched. CDR3 size: 16 residues. Germline lookup yields CDR1 LGHNA and CDR2 YNFKEQ. The DNA of the CDR3 is TGTGCCAGCAGGACTAGCGGGGTTACGATTGGAGAGACCCAGTACTTC. It encodes CASRTSGVTIGETQYF.

The chain combines TRBV3-1 (or the pseudogene TRBV3-2) with TRBJ2-1, with a tentative D call TRBD2 (5 bases). V gave up 1 base and J gave up 9 bases, with 13 bases separating them. The germline CDR1 and CDR2 sequences are LGHDT and YNNKEL (reference sequence). The CDR3 runs to 14 residues. CDR3 in amino acids: CASSQVGSSSEQFF. CDR3 coding DNA: TGTGCCAGCAGCCAAGTTGGGAGCTCTAGTGAGCAGTTCTTC.